The 10 T cell receptor beta chains listed next were all sequenced from one sample in a study of T cells after posttransplantation cyclophosphamide (dated by TCRdb to the mid-2010s). The receptor library was made with the immunoSEQ multiplex PCR assay. Here the immuneACCESS table is served through TCRdb, limited to in-frame sequences with V and J called. Missing clones are a known gap in these copies; in checked studies unresolved V genes cover under half, and the rest lacks a known reason. This sample holds 35,000 to 55,000 clones in total, without any singletons. About 2.5% of the sample comes from the top ten. Specimen: PBMCs. The receptors come from a man aged 35-49 years in good health, CMV-negative, and a related stem cell transplant donor.

This clone has only a few counts. V usage is TRBV12-5 and J usage is TRBJ2-3; D might be TRBD2 (6 bases). This CDR3 region has 15 residues. The germline gives CDR1 LGHNT, CDR2 FRNRAP. V lost 5 bases, J lost 4 bases, and 16 bases lay in between. The CDR3 sequence is CASGVGGSPPDTQYF. Written as DNA, the CDR3 is TGTGCTAGTGGTGTTGGAGGGAGCCCTCCAGATACGCAGTATTTT.

This clone has at least ten counts. The rearrangement uses TRBV4-2 and TRBJ1-2; D is possibly TRBD1 (6 bases). The CDR3 is 15 amino acids. Trimming cost V 0 bases and J 8 bases, with 16 bases left between them. From germline, CDR1 is LGHNA and CDR2 YNFKEQ. The DNA of the CDR3 is TGTGCCAGCAGCCAAGATCCACAGGGTCTGGAGGGCTACACCTTC. It yields the protein CASSQDPQGLEGYTF.

This clone was observed at least ten times. The chain carries TRBV10-3 and TRBJ2-4, with D perhaps matching TRBD1 (6 bases). The length of the CDR3 is 15 residues. Per germline, CDR1 ENHRY and CDR2 SYGVKD. Trimming took 0 bases from V and 7 from J, leaving 13 bases between them. CDR3 region: CAISESNRERNIQYF. CDR3 coding DNA: TGTGCCATCAGTGAGTCGAACAGGGAGAGGAACATTCAGTACTTC.

This clone was found many times. The chain has TRBV6-1 and TRBJ1-3, with D hard to call. CDR1 MNHNS and CDR2 SASEGT come from the germline V gene. There are 16 residues in the CDR3. Between the trimmed V and J ends, which lost 2 bases and 4 bases, there was a span of 15 bases. CDR3 in DNA: TGTGCCAGCAGTGAATCGGCGGCCCCTTGGGGAAACACCATATATTTT. Amino acid sequence: CASSESAAPWGNTIYF.

This clone was seen repeatedly, ten times or more. The chain uses TRBV6-1 and TRBJ1-5, with TRBD1 matching 7 bases. The CDR3 totals 18 residues. The germline V gene encodes CDR1 MNHNS and CDR2 SASEGT. V shed 2 bases and J 3 bases; nucleotides not matched to a gene: 13. The CDR3: CASSEPSSRQGFNQPQHF. CDR3 nucleotide sequence: TGTGCCAGCAGTGAACCTAGCAGCAGACAGGGTTTCAATCAGCCCCAGCATTTT.

This clone has ten or more counts. This chain uses TRBV5-1 with TRBJ1-3; 9 positions match TRBD1. V was pared by 3 bases and J by 0 bases, with 10 bases of the junction left unmatched. The CDR3 has 18 amino acids. Germline assignment: CDR1 SGHRS and CDR2 YFSETQ. CDR3 sequence (DNA): TGCGCCAGCAGCTCCACCCCGGGACAGGGAAGCTCTGGAAACACCATATATTTT. Its protein is CASSSTPGQGSSGNTIYF.

Many counts were recorded for this clone. The chain couples TRBV15 to TRBJ2-3, with 7 bases fitting TRBD2. CDR1 is LNHNV, CDR2 YYDKDF, per germline (reference sequence). This CDR3 is built from 17 residues. Trimming took 0 bases from V and 0 from J; bases not matched to a gene: 6. CDR3 bases: TGTGCCACCAGCAGAGAGAGCCTAGCGGCAAGCACAGATACGCAGTATTTT. This translates into CATSRESLAASTDTQYF. The variable domain in full, with the rest retrieved from reference TRBV15 and TRBJ2-3, is DAMVIQNPRYQVTQFGKPVTLSCSQTLNHNVMYWYQQKSSQAPKLLFHYYDKDFNNEADTPDNFQSRRPNTSFCFLDIRSPGLGDTAMYLCATSRESLAASTDTQYFGPGTRLTVL.

There are many counts of this clone. The rearrangement joins TRBV6-5 to TRBJ2-6, with D perhaps TRBD1 (5 bases). Per germline, CDR1 MNHEY and CDR2 SVGAGI. V was shortened by 6 bases and J by 3 bases, with 12 bases between the two germline ends. The CDR3 spans 15 residues. The CDR3 DNA is TGTGCCAGCAGCTCTTCAGGGTATGGGGCCAACGTCCTGACTTTC. This gives the protein CASSSSGYGANVLTF.

Many counts were recorded for this clone. This chain connects TRBV7-9 to TRBJ1-5; 7 bases map to TRBD1. Germline lookup yields CDR1 SEHNR and CDR2 FQNEAQ (reference sequence). The V and J ends lost 5 bases and 6 bases, in that order; junction bases with no gene match: 7. This CDR3 region has 14 residues. CDR3 coding DNA: TGTGCCAGCAGCCTGGGACAGAACATTCAGCCCCAGCATTTT. It is translated as CASSLGQNIQPQHF.

This clone was counted ten times or more. The chain combines TRBV9 with TRBJ1-4, with TRBD1 as a possible D gene (6 bases). Trimming cost V 3 bases and J 5 bases, with 14 bases left between them. The CDR3 extends over 15 amino acids. The germline V gene has CDR1 SGDLS and CDR2 YYNGEE. CDR3 in DNA: TGTGCCAGCAGCGACACCGGGACAAGAAATGAAAAACTGTTTTTT. Translated: CASSDTGTRNEKLFF.